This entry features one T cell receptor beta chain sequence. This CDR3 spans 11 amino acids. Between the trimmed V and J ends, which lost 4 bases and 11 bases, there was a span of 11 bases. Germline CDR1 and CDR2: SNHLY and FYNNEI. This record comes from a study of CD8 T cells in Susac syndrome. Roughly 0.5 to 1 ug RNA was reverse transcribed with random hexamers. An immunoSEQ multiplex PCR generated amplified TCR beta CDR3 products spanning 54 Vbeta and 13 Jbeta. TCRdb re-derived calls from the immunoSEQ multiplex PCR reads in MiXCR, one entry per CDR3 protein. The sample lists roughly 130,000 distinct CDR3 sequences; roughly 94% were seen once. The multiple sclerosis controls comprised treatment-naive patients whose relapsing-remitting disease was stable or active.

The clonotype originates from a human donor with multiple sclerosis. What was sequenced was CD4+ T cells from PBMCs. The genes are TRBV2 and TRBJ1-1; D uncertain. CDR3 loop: CASSAWQMAFF. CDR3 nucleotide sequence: TGTGCCAGCAGTGCGTGGCAGATGGCTTTCTTT.